These 19 T cell receptor beta chains were all obtained from the same sample, sequenced in a study of glioma-infiltrating T cells. The iRepertoire nested amplicon-rescue multiplex PCR amplified TCR alpha and beta CDR3s from RNA. TCRdb fed the multiplex PCR reads into MiXCR, producing one record per CDR3 protein. Of 95,000 to 110,000 distinct CDR3 sequences in the sample, about 28% are singletons; the top ten hold 44%. Material: glioma tissue, nonneoplastic brain tissue, or PBMCs (not recorded which). Receptors were obtained from a human donor with low-grade glioma or glioblastoma, undergoing nonglioma brain surgery, or in good health (not recorded which).

This clonotype was seen a handful of times. J is TRBJ1-1 and V is TRBV6-1, with D unresolved. The CDR3 is made up of 15 amino acids. Between the trimmed V and J ends, which lost 5 bases and 5 bases, there was a span of 18 bases. Germline assignment: CDR1 MNHNS and CDR2 SASEGT. CDR3 sequence reads: CASSSGQSISTEAFF. The CDR3 DNA follows: TGTGCCAGCAGTTCCGGTCAAAGCATTAGTACTGAAGCTTTCTTT.

Only a few counts were recorded for this clonotype. At one end, the junction sequence differs from germline, possibly due to a read error. The V call is TRBV6-1, the J call TRBJ1-3; D gene uncertain. The CDR3 has 12 amino acids. Per germline, CDR1 MNHNS and CDR2 SASEGT. In DNA, the CDR3 is TGTGCCGGCAGGTCGCAGCGGGACACCATATATTTT. Translation: CAGRSQRDTIYF.

There are many counts of this clonotype. The chain is built from TRBV7-9 and TRBJ2-7; 12 bases line up with TRBD2. V dropped 7 bases and J dropped 4; count of bases not matched to a gene: 8. CDR3 length: 15 residues. Germline V lookup: CDR1 SEHNR, CDR2 FQNEAQ (reference sequence). The CDR3 DNA sequence: TGTGCCAGCACGCTAGCGGGGGGGCCGGGATACGAGCAGTACTTC. Translating gives CASTLAGGPGYEQYF. Full variable domain (missing parts from reference TRBV7-9 and TRBJ2-7): DTGVSQNPRHKITKRGQNVTFRCDPISEHNRLYWYRQTLGQGPEFLTYFQNEAQLEKSRLLSDRFSAERPKGSFSTLEIQRTEQGDSAMYLCASTLAGGPGYEQYFGPGTRLTVT.

The rearrangement uses TRBV9 and TRBJ2-7; the D gene could be TRBD1 or TRBD2 (5 bases each). CDR1 and CDR2 from the germline V gene are SGDLS and YYNGEE. V was clipped by 7 bases and J by 2 bases, with 16 bases between them. The CDR3 has 14 amino acids. In DNA form, the CDR3 reads TGTGCCAGCGGGGGAACGGGCAGGGCCTACGAGCAGTACTTC. Translated: CASGGTGRAYEQYF.

At least ten counts were recorded for this clonotype. The CDR3 loop is CASSQVTGSSYNEQFF. CDR3 nucleotides: TGTGCCAGCAGCCAAGTGACGGGGAGCTCCTACAATGAGCAGTTCTTC. The chain is built from TRBV14 and TRBJ2-1, with D possibly TRBD2 on 5 matching bases. This CDR3 contains 16 residues. Germline V CDR1 and CDR2: SGHDN, FVKESK. The ends were cut back, 1 base at V and 0 bases at J, with 10 bases in the middle.

This clonotype turned up a few times. The genes are TRBV5-1 and TRBJ1-1; D possibly corresponds to TRBD1 (6 bases). Looked up from germline, CDR1 is SGHRS and CDR2 is YFSETQ. Trimming removed 6 bases at V and 4 bases at J, with 19 bases between. The CDR3 totals 15 residues. DNA of the CDR3: TGCGCCAGCAAAACAATCCAGGGGCGCGGCACTGAAGCTTTCTTT. The encoded protein is CASKTIQGRGTEAFF. Looking up the rest from reference TRBV5-1 and TRBJ1-1 gives the full variable domain: KAGVTQTPRYLIKTRGQQVTLSCSPISGHRSVSWYQQTPGQGLQFLFEYFSETQRNKGNFPGRFSGRQFSNSRSEMNVSTLELGDSALYLCASKTIQGRGTEAFFGQGTRLTVV.

This clonotype has ten or more counts. The chain is built from TRBV6-2 or TRBV6-3 and TRBJ2-3; D remains unclear. The V gene's germline CDR1 is MNHEY and CDR2 SVGEGT. The V end lost 0 bases, the J end lost 5 bases, and 6 bases lay between the germline ends. This CDR3 has 13 residues. Here the CDR3 DNA reads TGTGCCAGCAGTTACTCGATAGAAGATACGCAGTATTTT. It translates to CASSYSIEDTQYF.

The sample holds many counts of this clonotype. This chain uses TRBV2 with TRBJ2-7; 8 bases map to TRBD1. Unmatched junction bases numbered 12, after V lost 7 bases and J lost 7 bases. Germline CDR1 and CDR2: SNHLY and FYNNEI. CDR3 length: 14 amino acids. The CDR3 DNA reads TGTGCCAGCATGCGGACAGGGAACAAACAGGAGCAGTACTTC. Translated, it gives CASMRTGNKQEQYF.

There are many counts of this clonotype. The V call is TRBV20-1, the J call TRBJ1-5, with D unresolved. Germline values: CDR1 DFQATT, CDR2 SNEGSKA (reference sequence). With 4 bases removed from V and 4 bases from J, the gap between germline ends came to 14 bases. CDR3 size: 14 residues. The CDR3: CSATMRTGNQPQHF. The CDR3 DNA is TGCAGTGCTACCATGCGGACTGGAAATCAGCCCCAGCATTTT.

This clonotype has a count of ten or more. J is TRBJ1-3 and V is TRBV6-1; D unresolved. Trimming took 6 bases from V and 0 from J, leaving 18 bases between them. Germline CDR1 MNHNS, CDR2 SASEGT. CDR3 length equals 17 residues. The DNA of the CDR3 is TGTGCCAGCAGCCAAAGGGCTGGACGACTCTCTGGAAACACCATATATTTT. Protein: CASSQRAGRLSGNTIYF.

This clonotype was picked up many times. This chain connects TRBV4-2 to TRBJ2-3; no clear D gene. Trimming removed 1 base from V and 5 bases from J, with 19 bases in between. The length of the CDR3 is 17 residues. Germline CDR1 and CDR2: LGHNA and YNFKEQ. This chain's CDR3 is CASSQGNFQVRGDTQYF. The CDR3 bases are TGTGCCAGCAGCCAAGGGAACTTCCAAGTGCGCGGAGATACGCAGTATTTT.

There are a few counts of this clonotype. This rearrangement joins TRBV6-4 to TRBJ2-1, with D unclear. CDR3 size: 15 residues. Between the trimmed V and J ends, which lost 3 bases and 4 bases, there was a span of 13 bases. Germline CDR1 reads MRHNA; CDR2 reads SNTAGT. CDR3 amino acids: CASSDRPSGYNEQFF. As DNA, the CDR3 is TGTGCCAGCAGTGATAGGCCAAGTGGATACAATGAGCAGTTCTTC.

This clonotype was seen repeatedly, ten times or more. This chain links TRBV11-1 with TRBJ1-3; D remains ambiguous. The ends were cut back, 3 bases at V and 0 bases at J, with 6 bases in the middle. The CDR3 contains 14 residues. The germline V gene has CDR1 SGHAT and CDR2 FQDESV (reference sequence). The CDR3 protein is CASSLGRSGNTIYF. The CDR3 DNA reads TGTGCCAGCAGCTTGGGCCGCTCTGGAAACACCATATATTTT. The full variable domain, with the rest looked up from reference TRBV11-1 and TRBJ1-3, is EAEVAQSPRYKITEKSQAVAFWCDPISGHATLYWYRQILGQGPELLVQFQDESVVDDSQLPKDRFSAERLKGVDSTLKIQPAELGDSAMYLCASSLGRSGNTIYFGEGSWLTVV.

This clonotype was found a few times. The chain is built from TRBV19 and TRBJ2-2, with D perhaps matching TRBD1 (6 bases). The V end lost 9 bases, the J end lost 7 bases, and 24 bases lay between the germline ends. Per germline, CDR1 LNHDA and CDR2 SQIVND (reference sequence). This CDR3 region has 16 residues. CDR3 DNA sequence: TGTGCCAGCTCAACTGAAGGCAGGGGAATGGACGGGGAGCTGTTTTTT. This gives the protein CASSTEGRGMDGELFF. Variable domain in full (rest from reference TRBV19 and TRBJ2-2): DGGITQSPKYLFRKEGQNVTLSCEQNLNHDAMYWYRQDPGQGLRLIYYSQIVNDFQKGDIAEGYSVSREKKESFPLTVTSAQKNPTAFYLCASSTEGRGMDGELFFGEGSRLTVL.

Turning to this clonotype: No DNA is shown, since the ends of the CDR3 on it are uncertain; the CDR3 is the one TCRdb lists. The V gene is TRBV10-3, the J gene TRBJ2-3; no DNA check was done on the table's D call, TRBD1. From germline, CDR1 is ENHRY and CDR2 SYGVKD. Inclusive of both ends, the CDR3 amounts to 16 amino acids. The CDR3 region is CAISDREVVGAGTQCF.

This clonotype has a count of ten or more. The chain recombines TRBV11-2 with TRBJ2-1, with D hard to call. The germline V and J ends were trimmed by 5 bases and 0 bases, with 8 bases remaining between them. CDR1 is SGHAT, CDR2 FQNNGV, per germline. This CDR3 contains 14 residues. The CDR3 reads CASSLAPSYNEQFF. The CDR3 nucleotides read TGTGCCAGCAGCCTGGCCCCCTCCTACAATGAGCAGTTCTTC.

This clonotype was seen ten or more times. V usage is TRBV7-8 and J usage is TRBJ1-1, with a possible D match to TRBD1 (5 bases). Germline lookup yields CDR1 SGHVS and CDR2 FQNEAQ. Between the trimmed V and J ends, which lost 7 bases and 0 bases, there was a span of 12 bases. This CDR3 contains 14 residues. CDR3 DNA sequence: TGTGCCAGCACCACAGGAAACCTGAACACTGAAGCTTTCTTT. Translation gives CASTTGNLNTEAFF. The whole variable domain, filled in from reference TRBV7-8 and TRBJ1-1, reads GAGVSQSPRYKVAKRGQDVALRCDPISGHVSLFWYQQALGQGPEFLTYFQNEAQLDKSGLPSDRFFAERPEGSVSTLKIQRTQQEDSAVYLCASTTGNLNTEAFFGQGTRLTVV.

This clonotype has ten or more counts. The chain is built from TRBV27 and TRBJ1-5; 8 bases align to TRBD1. Trimming cost V 6 bases and J 0 bases; bases outside gene matches: 7. Germline V gene sequence: CDR1 MNHEY, CDR2 SMNVEV (reference sequence). This CDR3 contains 16 residues. The CDR3, as DNA: TGTGCCAGCAGGTCCGGGACAGGACTTAGCAATCAGCCCCAGCATTTT. Translation: CASRSGTGLSNQPQHF.

The V gene is TRBV6-1, the J gene TRBJ2-1, with D possibly being TRBD1 or TRBD2 (5 bases each). V was cut by 5 bases and J by 4 bases, with 12 bases left in between. Per the germline V gene, CDR1 is MNHNS and CDR2 is SASEGT. The CDR3 is 14 amino acids. The CDR3 loop reads CASSSQWGYNEQFF. CDR3 nucleotides: TGTGCCAGCAGTTCCCAATGGGGGTACAATGAGCAGTTCTTC.